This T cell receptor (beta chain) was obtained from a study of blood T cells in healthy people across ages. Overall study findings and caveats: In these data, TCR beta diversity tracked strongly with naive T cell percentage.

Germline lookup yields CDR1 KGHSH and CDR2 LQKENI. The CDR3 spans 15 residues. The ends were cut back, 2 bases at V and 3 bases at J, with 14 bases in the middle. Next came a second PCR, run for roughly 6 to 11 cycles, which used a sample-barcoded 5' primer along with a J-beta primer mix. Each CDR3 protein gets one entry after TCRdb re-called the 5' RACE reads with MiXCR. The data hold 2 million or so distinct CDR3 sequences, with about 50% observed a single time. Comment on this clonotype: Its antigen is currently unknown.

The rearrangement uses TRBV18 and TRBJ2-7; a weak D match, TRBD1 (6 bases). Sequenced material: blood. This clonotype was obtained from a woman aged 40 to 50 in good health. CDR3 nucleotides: TGTGCCAGCTCACCATACCGGGACAAATACTACGAGCAGTACTTC. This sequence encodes CASSPYRDKYYEQYF.